This TCR beta chain was captured by sequencing in a study of CD8+CD57+ T cells in acquired aplastic anemia. Study-wide background: An average of 3.2 ug of DNA was obtained from sorted CD4+ and CD8+ cells.

Template material for TCR beta VDJ and CDR3 profiling consisted of genomic DNA. TCRdb analysed the reads with MiXCR anew, one entry per CDR3 protein. The sample records roughly 160,000 distinct CDR3 sequences, roughly 48% being singletons. Patients who underwent sequencing had shown CD8+CD57+ cell expansion by flow cytometry. CDR3 length: 16 amino acids. CDR1 is LGHNT, CDR2 FRNRAP, per germline. The junction had 7 bases not matched to a gene; V was cut back by 6 bases and J by 7 bases. There are a few counts of this clonotype. The chain links TRBV12-5 to TRBJ2-1, with TRBD2 matching over 15 bases. Sequencing used sorted CD4+, CD8+, or CD8+CD57+ T cells (not recorded which) from PBMCs. The clonotype was recovered from a human donor with aplastic anemia. Here the CDR3 reads CASGGIGLAGGNEQFF. In nucleotides, the CDR3 is TGTGCTAGTGGAGGAATTGGACTAGCGGGGGGGAATGAGCAGTTCTTC.